This T cell receptor beta chain emerged from a study of blood T cell repertoires in COVID-19. The wider study: Some COVID-19 samples were acute and others convalescent; all came from the United States, Italy and Spain. T cells, B-cell-depleted T cells, or PBMCs provided the cDNA or gDNA that served as material.

Participants were aged about 18 to 89 years from 20 to 30 US areas. Cohorts were determined from participant-reported clinical history. Sequencing was performed with immunoSEQ multiplex PCR; in TCRdb, only in-frame clones are kept and a portion is missing. The table lists 350,000 to 400,000 clones, 91% of them singletons, with around 0.86% in the top ten. This CDR3 is 15 amino acids long. Germline values: CDR1 SEHNR, CDR2 FQNEAQ (reference sequence). Trimming stripped 5 bases from V and 1 base from J, with 11 bases between. The receptor was derived from a middle-aged woman who had been exposed to COVID-19. Sequenced material: PBMCs or T cells enriched from blood (not recorded which). The gene calls are TRBV7-9 and TRBJ2-2; D may be TRBD1 (5 bases). The CDR3 region is CASSPWQGNTGELFF. The CDR3, as DNA: TGTGCCAGCAGCCCTTGGCAGGGGAACACCGGGGAGCTGTTTTTT.